This TCR beta chain was captured by sequencing in a study of T cell clones after liver transplantation. This CDR3 is built from 14 residues. Germline V CDR1 and CDR2: LNHDA, SQIVND (reference sequence). V gave up 5 bases and J gave up 5 bases, with 13 bases separating them. Profiling relied on immunoSEQ multiplex PCR, and the TCRdb table lists in-frame clones only, not all of them. Here the sample spans 51,000 or so clones, roughly 90% being singletons. The material was CD8+ T cells from blood, obtained 12 months after liver transplant. This sequence was found in a human patient who received a liver transplant. Some T cells may originate from the graft donor. V is TRBV19 and J is TRBJ1-5; the D gene is possibly TRBD1 (6 bases). This chain's CDR3 is CASSFSTGDQPQHF. Here the CDR3 DNA reads TGTGCCAGTAGTTTCTCGACAGGTGATCAGCCCCAGCATTTT.